A single TCR beta chain is shown here with its context. The data are from a study of T cell changes during pregnancy in multiple sclerosis. Germline values: CDR1 SGDLS, CDR2 YYNGEE. The CDR3 is made up of 13 amino acids. V lost 4 bases and J 7 bases, leaving 12 bases between the germline ends. Generated by immunoSEQ multiplex PCR, the TCRdb table keeps only in-frame clones and is missing some. Of some 79,000 clones in the sample, about 89% are singletons; the top ten hold roughly 0.44%. The chain couples TRBV9 to TRBJ1-3, with TRBD1 as a possible D gene (5 bases). Material: CD4+ T cells from peripheral blood mononuclear cells, obtained in the second trimester of pregnancy. The TCR comes from a female donor with multiple sclerosis, enrolled in a pregnancy study. CDR3 bases: TGTGCCAGCAGCCCGCAGGGTCGGAACACCATATATTTT. As protein: CASSPQGRNTIYF.